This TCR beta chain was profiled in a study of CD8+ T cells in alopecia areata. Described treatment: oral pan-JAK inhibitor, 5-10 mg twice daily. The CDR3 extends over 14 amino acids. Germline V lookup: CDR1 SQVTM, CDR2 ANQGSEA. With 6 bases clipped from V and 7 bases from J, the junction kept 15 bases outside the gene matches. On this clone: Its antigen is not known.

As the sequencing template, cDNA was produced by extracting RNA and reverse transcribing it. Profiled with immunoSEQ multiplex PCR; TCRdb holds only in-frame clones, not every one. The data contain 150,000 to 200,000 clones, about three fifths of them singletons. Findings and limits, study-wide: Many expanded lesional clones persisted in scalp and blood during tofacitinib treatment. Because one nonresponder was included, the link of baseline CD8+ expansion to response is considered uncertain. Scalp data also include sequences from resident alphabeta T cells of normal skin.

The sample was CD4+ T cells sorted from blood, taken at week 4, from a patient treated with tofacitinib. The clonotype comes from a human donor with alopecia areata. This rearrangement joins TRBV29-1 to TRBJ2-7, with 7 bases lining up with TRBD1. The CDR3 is CSVAWDSSGREQYF. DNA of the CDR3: TGCAGCGTCGCCTGGGACAGCTCTGGACGGGAGCAGTACTTC.